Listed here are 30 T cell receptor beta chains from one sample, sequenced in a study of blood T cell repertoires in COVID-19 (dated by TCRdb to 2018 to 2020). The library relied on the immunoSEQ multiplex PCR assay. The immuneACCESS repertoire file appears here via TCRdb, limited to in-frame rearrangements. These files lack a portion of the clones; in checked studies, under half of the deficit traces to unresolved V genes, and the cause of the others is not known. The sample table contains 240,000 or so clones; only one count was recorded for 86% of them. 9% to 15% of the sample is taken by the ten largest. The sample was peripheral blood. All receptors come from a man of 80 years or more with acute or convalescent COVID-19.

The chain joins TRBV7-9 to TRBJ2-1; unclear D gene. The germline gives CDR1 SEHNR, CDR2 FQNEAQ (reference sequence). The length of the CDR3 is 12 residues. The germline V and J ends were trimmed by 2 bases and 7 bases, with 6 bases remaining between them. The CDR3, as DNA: TGTGCCAGCAGCTTAATTAGAAATGAGCAGTTCTTC. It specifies CASSLIRNEQFF.

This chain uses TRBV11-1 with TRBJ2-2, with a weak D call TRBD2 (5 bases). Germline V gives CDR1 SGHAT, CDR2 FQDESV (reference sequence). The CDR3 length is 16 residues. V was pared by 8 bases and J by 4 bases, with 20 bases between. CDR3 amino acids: CASASLGDPVTGELFF. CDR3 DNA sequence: TGTGCCAGCGCTTCTCTCGGGGATCCTGTCACCGGGGAGCTGTTTTTT.

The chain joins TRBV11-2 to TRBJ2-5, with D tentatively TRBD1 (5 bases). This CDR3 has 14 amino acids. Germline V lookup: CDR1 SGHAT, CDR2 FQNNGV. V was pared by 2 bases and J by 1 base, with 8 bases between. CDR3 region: CASSLRQPQETQYF. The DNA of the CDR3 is TGTGCCAGCAGCTTAAGACAGCCCCAAGAGACCCAGTACTTC.

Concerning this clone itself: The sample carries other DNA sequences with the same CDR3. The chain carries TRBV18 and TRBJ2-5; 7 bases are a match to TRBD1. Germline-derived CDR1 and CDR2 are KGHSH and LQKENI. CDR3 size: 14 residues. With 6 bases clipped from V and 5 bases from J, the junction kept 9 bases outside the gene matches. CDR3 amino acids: CASSPRDRGETQYF. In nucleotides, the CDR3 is TGTGCCAGCTCCCCCCGGGACAGAGGGGAGACCCAGTACTTC.

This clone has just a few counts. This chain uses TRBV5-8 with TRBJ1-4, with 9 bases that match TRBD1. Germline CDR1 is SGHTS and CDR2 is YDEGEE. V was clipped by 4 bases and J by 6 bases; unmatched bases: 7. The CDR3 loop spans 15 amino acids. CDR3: CASSARDRAYEKLFF. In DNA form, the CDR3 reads TGTGCCAGCAGCGCCCGGGACAGGGCGTATGAAAAACTGTTTTTT.

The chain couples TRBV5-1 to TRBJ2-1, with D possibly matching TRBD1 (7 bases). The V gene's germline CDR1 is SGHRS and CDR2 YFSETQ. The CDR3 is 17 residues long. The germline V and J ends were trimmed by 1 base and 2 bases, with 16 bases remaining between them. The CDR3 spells CASSLSLGGGPYNEQFF. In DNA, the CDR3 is TGCGCCAGCAGCTTGTCCCTAGGAGGGGGCCCCTACAATGAGCAGTTCTTC.

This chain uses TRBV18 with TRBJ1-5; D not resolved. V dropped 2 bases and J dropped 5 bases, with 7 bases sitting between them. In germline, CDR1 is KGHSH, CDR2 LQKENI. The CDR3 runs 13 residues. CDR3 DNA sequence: TGTGCCAGCTCACCAATATCTGATCAGCCCCAGCATTTT. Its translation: CASSPISDQPQHF. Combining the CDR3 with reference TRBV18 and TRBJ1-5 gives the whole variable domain NAGVMQNPRHLVRRRGQEARLRCSPMKGHSHVYWYRQLPEEGLKFMVYLQKENIIDESGMPKERFSAEFPKEGPSILRIQQVVRGDSAAYFCASSPISDQPQHFGDGTRLSIL.

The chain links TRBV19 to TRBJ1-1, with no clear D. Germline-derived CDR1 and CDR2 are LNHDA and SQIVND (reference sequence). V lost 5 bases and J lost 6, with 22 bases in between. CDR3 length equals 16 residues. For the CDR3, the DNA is TGTGCCAGTAGTCCCACCCATACCGGAGGGTGGGCTGAAGCTTTCTTT. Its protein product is CASSPTHTGGWAEAFF.

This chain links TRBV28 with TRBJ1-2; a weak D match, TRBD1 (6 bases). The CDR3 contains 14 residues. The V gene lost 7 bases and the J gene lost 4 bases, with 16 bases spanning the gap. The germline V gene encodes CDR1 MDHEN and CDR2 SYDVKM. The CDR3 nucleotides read TGTGCCAGCACCCCGGGGACAACTGCCTATGGCTACACCTTC. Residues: CASTPGTTAYGYTF.

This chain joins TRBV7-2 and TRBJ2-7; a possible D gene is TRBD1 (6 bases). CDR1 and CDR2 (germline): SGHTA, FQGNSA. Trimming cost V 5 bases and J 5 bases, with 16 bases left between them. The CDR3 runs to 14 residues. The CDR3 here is CASSAYRVVDEQYF. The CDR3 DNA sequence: TGTGCCAGCAGCGCTTACAGGGTCGTCGACGAGCAGTACTTC.

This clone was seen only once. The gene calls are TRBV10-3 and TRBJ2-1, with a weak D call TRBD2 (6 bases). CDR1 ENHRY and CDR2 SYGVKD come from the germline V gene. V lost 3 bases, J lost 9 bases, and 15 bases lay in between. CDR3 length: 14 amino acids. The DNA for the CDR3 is TGTGCCATCAGTGACTCGCGGGGTGGGGGTGAGCAGTTCTTC. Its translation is CAISDSRGGGEQFF.

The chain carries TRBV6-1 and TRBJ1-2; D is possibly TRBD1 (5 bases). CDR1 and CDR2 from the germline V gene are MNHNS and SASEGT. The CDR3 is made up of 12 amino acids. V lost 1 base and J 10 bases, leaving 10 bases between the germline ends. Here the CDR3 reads CASSEGRGDYTF. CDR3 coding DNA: TGTGCCAGCAGTGAAGGGAGGGGAGACTACACCTTC.

In DNA form, the CDR3 reads TGTGCCAGCAGTTTACTTAAGACACAGGGTATGGTTCAGCCCCAGCATTTT. Translating it yields CASSLLKTQGMVQPQHF. V gene TRBV27 combines with J gene TRBJ1-5; D possibly corresponds to TRBD1 (6 bases). Trimming removed 2 bases at V and 6 bases at J, with 20 bases between. CDR3 size: 17 residues. The germline V gene encodes CDR1 MNHEY and CDR2 SMNVEV (reference sequence).

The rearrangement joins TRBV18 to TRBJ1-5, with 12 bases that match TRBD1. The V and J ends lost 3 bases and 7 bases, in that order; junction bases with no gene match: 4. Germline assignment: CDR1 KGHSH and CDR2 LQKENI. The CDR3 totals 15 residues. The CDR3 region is CASSPGTGGLQPQHF. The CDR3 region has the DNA TGTGCCAGCTCACCCGGGACAGGGGGCTTGCAGCCCCAGCATTTT. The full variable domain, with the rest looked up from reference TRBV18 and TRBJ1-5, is NAGVMQNPRHLVRRRGQEARLRCSPMKGHSHVYWYRQLPEEGLKFMVYLQKENIIDESGMPKERFSAEFPKEGPSILRIQQVVRGDSAAYFCASSPGTGGLQPQHFGDGTRLSIL.

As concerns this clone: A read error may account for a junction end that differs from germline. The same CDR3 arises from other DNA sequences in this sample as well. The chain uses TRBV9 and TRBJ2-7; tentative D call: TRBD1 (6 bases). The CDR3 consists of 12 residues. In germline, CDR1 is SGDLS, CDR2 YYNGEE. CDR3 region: CASGRTEYEQYF. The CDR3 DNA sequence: TGTGCCAGCGGCCGGACAGAGTACGAGCAGTACTTT. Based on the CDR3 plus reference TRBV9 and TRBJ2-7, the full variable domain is DSGVTQTPKHLITATGQRVTLRCSPRSGDLSVYWYQQSLDQGLQFLIQYYNGEERAKGNILERFSAQQFPDLHSELNLSSLELGDSALYFCASGRTEYEQYFGPGTRLTVT.

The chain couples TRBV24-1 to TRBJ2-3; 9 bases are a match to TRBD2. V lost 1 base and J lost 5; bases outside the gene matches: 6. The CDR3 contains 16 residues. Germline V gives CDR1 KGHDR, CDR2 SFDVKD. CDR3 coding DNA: TGTGCCACCAGTGATTTCGGCGGGGGGGCGAAAGATACGCAGTATTTT. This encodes CATSDFGGGAKDTQYF.

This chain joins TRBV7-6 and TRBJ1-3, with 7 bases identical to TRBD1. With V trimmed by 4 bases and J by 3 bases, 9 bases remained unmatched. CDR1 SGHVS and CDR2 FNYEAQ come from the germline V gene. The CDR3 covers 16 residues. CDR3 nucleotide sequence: TGTGCCAGCAGCTCAGGACAGGCTGGTAGTGGAAACACCATATATTTT. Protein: CASSSGQAGSGNTIYF.

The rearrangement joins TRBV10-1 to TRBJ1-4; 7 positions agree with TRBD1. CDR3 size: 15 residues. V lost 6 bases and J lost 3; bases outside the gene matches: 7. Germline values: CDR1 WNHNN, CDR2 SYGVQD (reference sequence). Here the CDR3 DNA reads TGCGCCAGCAGAGGATCAGGGGGAGCTAATGAAAAACTGTTTTTT. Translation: CASRGSGGANEKLFF.

This CDR3 reads CASTSVRQGTYNEQFF. In DNA, the CDR3 is TGTGCCAGCACATCGGTGAGACAGGGTACCTACAATGAGCAGTTCTTC. The chain carries TRBV5-6 and TRBJ2-1, with 7 bases that match TRBD1. Germline-derived CDR1 and CDR2 are SGHDT and YYEEEE. This CDR3 spans 16 amino acids. The V segment lost 6 bases and the J segment 2 bases; nucleotides outside the gene matches: 11. The full variable domain, with the rest looked up from reference TRBV5-6 and TRBJ2-1, is DAGVTQSPTHLIKTRGQQVTLRCSPKSGHDTVSWYQQALGQGPQFIFQYYEEEERQRGNFPDRFSGHQFPNYSSELNVNALLLGDSALYLCASTSVRQGTYNEQFFGPGTRLTVL.

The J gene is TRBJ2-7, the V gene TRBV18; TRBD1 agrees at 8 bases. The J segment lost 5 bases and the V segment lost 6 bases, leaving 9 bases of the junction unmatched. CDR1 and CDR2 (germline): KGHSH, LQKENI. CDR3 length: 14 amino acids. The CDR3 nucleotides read TGTGCCAGCTCCCTCTCAGGACAGGGCGACGAGCAGTACTTC. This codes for CASSLSGQGDEQYF.

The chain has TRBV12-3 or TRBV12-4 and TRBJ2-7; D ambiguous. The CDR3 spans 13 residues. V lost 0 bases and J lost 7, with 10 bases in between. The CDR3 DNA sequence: TGTGCCAGCAGTTTAGCAGGCAGGCCGGAGCAGTACTTC. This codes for CASSLAGRPEQYF.

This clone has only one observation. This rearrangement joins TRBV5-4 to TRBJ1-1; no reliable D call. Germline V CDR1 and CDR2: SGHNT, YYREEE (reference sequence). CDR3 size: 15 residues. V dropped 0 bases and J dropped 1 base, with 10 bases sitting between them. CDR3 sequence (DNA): TGTGCCAGCAGCTTGGAACTAGGGTCGAACACTGAAGCTTTCTTT. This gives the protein CASSLELGSNTEAFF.

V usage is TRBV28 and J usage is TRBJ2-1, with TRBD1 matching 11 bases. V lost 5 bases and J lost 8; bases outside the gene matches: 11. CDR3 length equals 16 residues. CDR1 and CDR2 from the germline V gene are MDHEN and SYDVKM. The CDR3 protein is CASSVPGQGERDEQFF. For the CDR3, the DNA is TGTGCCAGCAGTGTCCCGGGACAGGGGGAACGGGATGAGCAGTTCTTC.

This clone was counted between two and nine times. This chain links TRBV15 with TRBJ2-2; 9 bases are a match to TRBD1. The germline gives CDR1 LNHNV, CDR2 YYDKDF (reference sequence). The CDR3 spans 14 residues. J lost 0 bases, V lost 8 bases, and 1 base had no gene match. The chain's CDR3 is CATWTGANTGELFF. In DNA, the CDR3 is TGTGCCACCTGGACAGGGGCGAACACCGGGGAGCTGTTTTTT.

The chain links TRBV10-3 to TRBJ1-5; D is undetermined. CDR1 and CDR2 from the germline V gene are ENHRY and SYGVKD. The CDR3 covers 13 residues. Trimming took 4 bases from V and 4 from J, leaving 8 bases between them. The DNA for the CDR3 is TGTGCCATCAGTGGGGCAGCAAATCAGCCCCAGCATTTT. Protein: CAISGAANQPQHF.

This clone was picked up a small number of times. CDR3 in amino acids: CASTLTVPTGELFF. The CDR3 DNA reads TGTGCCAGCACTTTGACAGTACCCACCGGGGAGCTGTTTTTT. The chain carries TRBV6-5 and TRBJ2-2; D possibly corresponds to TRBD1 (5 bases). V was shortened by 7 bases and J by 4 bases, with 13 bases between the two germline ends. Germline CDR1 MNHEY, CDR2 SVGAGI. The CDR3 runs to 14 residues.

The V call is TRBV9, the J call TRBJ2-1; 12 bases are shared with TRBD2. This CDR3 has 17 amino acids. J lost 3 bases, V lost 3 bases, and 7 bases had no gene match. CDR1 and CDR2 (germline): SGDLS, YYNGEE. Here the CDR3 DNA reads TGTGCCAGCAGCGAACACTTACTAGCGGGAGGCTACAATGAGCAGTTCTTC. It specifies CASSEHLLAGGYNEQFF.

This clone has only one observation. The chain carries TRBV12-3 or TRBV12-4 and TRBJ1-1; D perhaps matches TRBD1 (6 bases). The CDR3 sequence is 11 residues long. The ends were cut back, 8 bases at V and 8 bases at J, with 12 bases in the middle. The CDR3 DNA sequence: TGTGCCAGCGGACAAACAGGGGAAGCTTTCTTT. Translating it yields CASGQTGEAFF.

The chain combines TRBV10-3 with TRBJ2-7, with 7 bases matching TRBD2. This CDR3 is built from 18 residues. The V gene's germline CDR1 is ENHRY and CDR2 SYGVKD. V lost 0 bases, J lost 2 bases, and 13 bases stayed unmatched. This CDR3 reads CAISESVPRVAGTYEQYF. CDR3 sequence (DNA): TGTGCCATCAGTGAGTCTGTACCGAGAGTAGCGGGTACCTACGAGCAGTACTTC.

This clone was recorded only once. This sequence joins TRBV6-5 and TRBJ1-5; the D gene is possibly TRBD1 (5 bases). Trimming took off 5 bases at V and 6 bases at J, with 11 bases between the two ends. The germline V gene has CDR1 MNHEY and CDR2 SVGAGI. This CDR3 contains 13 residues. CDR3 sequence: CASSQGKGQPQHF. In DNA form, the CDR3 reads TGTGCCAGCAGTCAGGGAAAAGGTCAGCCCCAGCATTTT.